Listed below are T cell receptor beta chains from one sample, sequenced in a study of T cell responses to AZD1222 COVID-19 vaccine. Some clones are missing from TCRdb's copy, which holds only in-frame ones; the method was immunoSEQ multiplex PCR. The data show fewer than 90,000 clones, 86% seen once. The specimen comprised peripheral blood, sampled 28 days after the second AZD1222 dose. The receptors were sampled from an adult who received the AZD1222 COVID-19 vaccine. The CDR3 runs from the conserved cysteine through the conserved F or W. Fields, in order: D gene, V gene, J gene, clone size, CDR3 DNA, CDR3 protein. The D gene is left open where the match is weak. Clone size is shown for a subset of rows, as once, few, many or a class of expanded clone.

TRBD1,TRBV10-2,TRBJ2-7,.,TGCGCCAGCAGTACCCCGGGACAGGAGTCCTACGAGCAGTACTTC,CASSTPGQESYEQYF
TRBD2,TRBV30,TRBJ2-5,.,TGTGCCTTCAGAGAAGCGGGAGTGGCCGCCAGGGCCCAGTACTTC,CAFREAGVAARAQYF
.,TRBV2,TRBJ2-3,.,TGTGCCAGCCTAACGGTTACTGCCACAGATACGCAGTATTTT,CASLTVTATDTQYF
.,TRBV28,TRBJ2-3,.,TGTGCCAGCAGTTTTAGCGCAGGGGGGAGGGCAGATACGCAGTATTTT,CASSFSAGGRADTQYF
.,TRBV9,TRBJ2-7,.,TGTGCCAGCAGCGTAGAGTCAGCAGCCTTCTACGAGCAGTACTTC,CASSVESAAFYEQYF
.,TRBV19,TRBJ2-5,.,TGTGCCAGTAGTCTCCGGGCCGCGCAAGAGACCCAGTACTTC,CASSLRAAQETQYF
TRBD1,TRBV6-2/TRBV6-3,TRBJ2-3,.,TGTGCCAGCAGTTATAGGGGACAGATAACAGATACGCAGTATTTT,CASSYRGQITDTQYF
.,TRBV5-1,TRBJ1-1,.,TGCGCCAGCAGCTTGGCCCAACGGGGAACTGAAGCTTTCTTT,CASSLAQRGTEAFF
TRBD1,TRBV7-2,TRBJ1-2,once,TGTGCCAGCAGCGGGGCAGGGGGATCGGCCTATGGCTACACCTTC,CASSGAGGSAYGYTF
.,TRBV29-1,TRBJ2-1,.,TGCAGCGTGGGACTCCTCTACAATGAGCAGTTCTTC,CSVGLLYNEQFF
.,TRBV28,TRBJ1-3,few,TGTGCCAGCAGTCCCCCCCGCGACAGTAGATCTGGAAACACCATATATTTT,CASSPPRDSRSGNTIYF
.,TRBV4-2,TRBJ1-5,once,TGTGCCAGCAGCCAAGTACAGGACGAACAGCCCCAGCATTTT,CASSQVQDEQPQHF
.,TRBV19,TRBJ2-4,.,TGTGCCAGTACTGCAGAAAAAAACATTCAGTACTTC,CASTAEKNIQYF
.,TRBV5-1,TRBJ1-5,.,TGCGCCAGCAGCTTGGGAGGGGATCAGCCCCAGCATTTT,CASSLGGDQPQHF
.,TRBV7-9,TRBJ1-2,.,TGTGCCAGCAGCTTAGGTCAGGACTATGGCTACACCTTC,CASSLGQDYGYTF
TRBD1,TRBV30,TRBJ1-1,.,TGTGCCCAGCACAGGGGGCGAGGGGAGGAAGCTTTCTTT,CAQHRGRGEEAFF
.,TRBV7-9,TRBJ1-4,.,TGTGCCAGCAGCTTAGGAAGGGCGGGGGGTGAAAAACTGTTTTTT,CASSLGRAGGEKLFF
.,TRBV19,TRBJ2-2,.,TGTGCCAGTAGTATAACGGGGGCACCCGGGGAGCTGTTTTTT,CASSITGAPGELFF
.,TRBV20-1,TRBJ2-4,.,TGCAGTGCTAGTGGGACACAAAACATTCAGTACTTC,CSASGTQNIQYF
.,TRBV2,TRBJ1-5,.,TGTGCCAGCAGTGAAGAAGGGGACACCAATCAGCCCCAGCATTTT,CASSEEGDTNQPQHF
TRBD2,TRBV28,TRBJ2-2,few,TGTGCCAGCAGTTTATGGGGACTAGCGGGAGGTCCTGGGGAGCTGTTTTTT,CASSLWGLAGGPGELFF
.,TRBV7-7,TRBJ2-2,medium-sized,TGTGCTAGCAGCATAGCCCCGAACGGCGGGGAGCTGTTTTTT,CASSIAPNGGELFF
.,TRBV19,TRBJ1-4,few,TGTGCCAGTAGAAGAATAACCGGTTTCAATGAAAAACTGTTTTTT,CASRRITGFNEKLFF
TRBD1,TRBV5-5,TRBJ2-2,.,TGTGCCAGCAGCTACCCTACCGGGACAGGGGGCTCCGGGGAGCTGTTTTTT,CASSYPTGTGGSGELFF